These 28 T cell receptor beta chains came from one sample sequenced in a study of blood T cell repertoires in COVID-19. The data were produced by immunoSEQ multiplex PCR, yet TCRdb's version contains in-frame clones alone and is incomplete. There are about 230,000 clones in the sample; roughly 80% occur only once, and approximately 7.2% lies in the top ten. The sequenced sample consisted of peripheral blood. The receptors stem from a woman older than 75 with acute or convalescent COVID-19.

This chain connects TRBV6-5 to TRBJ1-2, with unresolved D. Per the germline V gene, CDR1 is MNHEY and CDR2 is SVGAGI. The CDR3 totals 13 residues. V was pared by 5 bases and J by 6 bases, with 13 bases between. For the CDR3, the DNA is TGTGCCAGCAGTACCAACTCTCAGGATGGCTACACCTTC. Translating it yields CASSTNSQDGYTF.

This clone was found a few times. V usage is TRBV19 and J usage is TRBJ1-2; a weak D match, TRBD1 (6 bases). CDR3 size: 14 residues. Deletions cut 6 bases from V and 5 bases from J, with 16 bases between. Germline CDR1 reads LNHDA; CDR2 reads SQIVND (reference sequence). The CDR3, as DNA: TGTGCCAGTAGGGAAACAGGGAATATATATGGCTACACCTTC. This sequence encodes CASRETGNIYGYTF.

For this clone: The junction departs from germline at one end; a sequencing error may be responsible. The chain has TRBV28 and TRBJ2-1; TRBD1 matches 12 bases. The CDR3 covers 14 residues. Germline values: CDR1 MDHEN, CDR2 SYDVKM. This CDR3 is CASSLYSRDRGPVF. The CDR3 bases are TGTGCCAGCAGTTTATACTCAAGGGACAGGGGGCCCGTCTTC.

V gene TRBV19 combines with J gene TRBJ2-2; a possible D gene is TRBD2 (6 bases). V was pared by 5 bases and J by 5 bases, with 12 bases between. Germline V CDR1 and CDR2: LNHDA, SQIVND (reference sequence). The length of the CDR3 is 14 residues. CDR3 region: CASSLLGGTGELFF. The CDR3 nucleotides read TGTGCCAGTAGTCTTCTTGGGGGGACCGGGGAGCTGTTTTTT.

This chain uses TRBV6-5 with TRBJ2-3; TRBD2 matches at 8 bases. The CDR3 contains 14 residues. J was trimmed by 0 bases and V by 8 bases; bases with no gene match: 4. Per germline, CDR1 MNHEY and CDR2 SVGAGI. CDR3 protein: CASREGMSTDTQYF. The CDR3 DNA reads TGTGCCAGCCGGGAGGGGATGAGCACAGATACGCAGTATTTT.

The chain couples TRBV3-1 (or the pseudogene TRBV3-2) to TRBJ2-7; D perhaps matches TRBD1 (6 bases). This CDR3 has 13 amino acids. Germline V gene lookup returns CDR1 LGHDT and CDR2 YNNKEL (reference sequence). With 4 bases removed from V and 2 bases from J, the gap between germline ends came to 9 bases. CDR3 amino acids: CASSRRDTYEQYF. CDR3 nucleotides: TGTGCCAGCAGCCGCCGGGACACCTACGAGCAGTACTTC.

The chain is built from TRBV7-2 and TRBJ2-5; 12 bases fit TRBD1. CDR3 size: 15 residues. V was clipped by 4 bases and J by 4 bases; unmatched bases: 4. Germline V gives CDR1 SGHTA, CDR2 FQGNSA. CDR3 DNA sequence: TGTGCCAGCAGCTCGGGACAGGGGGCGAGAGAGACCCAGTACTTC. As protein: CASSSGQGARETQYF.

The chain couples TRBV29-1 to TRBJ2-3; 8 positions agree with TRBD2. With 8 bases clipped from V and 2 bases from J, the junction kept 9 bases outside the gene matches. Germline V lookup: CDR1 SQVTM, CDR2 ANQGSEA. The CDR3 covers 14 residues. CDR3 in DNA: TGCAGCTCCGCCGGGACTAGTGCCACAGATACGCAGTATTTT. Protein sequence: CSSAGTSATDTQYF.

The V and J genes are TRBV5-1 and TRBJ1-1, with a possible D match to TRBD1 (6 bases). The CDR3 runs to 12 residues. Germline lookup yields CDR1 SGHRS and CDR2 YFSETQ. The V end was cut by 0 bases, the J end by 11 bases, with 11 bases between. The CDR3 DNA is TGCGCCAGCAGCTTGGACAGGGTTGAGGCTTTCTTT. It encodes CASSLDRVEAFF.

The J gene is TRBJ2-1, the V gene TRBV7-3; weak D call: TRBD2 (5 bases). V lost 6 bases, J lost 8 bases, and 17 bases lay in between. Looked up from germline, CDR1 is SGHTA and CDR2 is FQGTGA. This CDR3 has 14 amino acids. This CDR3 is CASRFDWTLDEQFF. The CDR3 DNA follows: TGTGCCAGCAGATTTGACTGGACTTTAGATGAGCAGTTCTTC. The variable domain in full, with the rest retrieved from reference TRBV7-3 and TRBJ2-1, is GAGVSQTPSNKVTEKGKYVELRCDPISGHTALYWYRQSLGQGPEFLIYFQGTGAADDSGLPNDRFFAVRPEGSVSTLKIQRTERGDSAVYLCASRFDWTLDEQFFGPGTRLTVL.

The chain carries TRBV9 and TRBJ2-7, with D perhaps matching TRBD2 (5 bases). Trimming removed 0 bases at V and 0 bases at J, with 10 bases between. This CDR3 comprises 15 residues. From germline, CDR1 is SGDLS and CDR2 YYNGEE. The CDR3 region is CASSVDGLSSYEQYF. Written as DNA, the CDR3 is TGTGCCAGCAGCGTAGACGGACTGAGCTCCTACGAGCAGTACTTC. The entire variable domain, with the rest obtained from reference TRBV9 and TRBJ2-7, is as follows: DSGVTQTPKHLITATGQRVTLRCSPRSGDLSVYWYQQSLDQGLQFLIQYYNGEERAKGNILERFSAQQFPDLHSELNLSSLELGDSALYFCASSVDGLSSYEQYFGPGTRLTVT.

The V call is TRBV12-5, the J call TRBJ1-5; D uncertain. The CDR3 is 13 residues long. Germline V gene sequence: CDR1 LGHNT, CDR2 FRNRAP. V lost 6 bases, J lost 1 base, and 7 bases lay in between. This CDR3 reads CASGRESNQPQHF. CDR3 DNA: TGTGCTAGTGGGAGGGAGAGCAATCAGCCCCAGCATTTT.

The V call is TRBV5-1, the J call TRBJ2-7; 7 positions agree with TRBD2. CDR3 length: 15 amino acids. Trimming at V came to 0 bases and at J to 2 bases, leaving 5 bases not matched to a gene. Germline assignment: CDR1 SGHRS and CDR2 YFSETQ. The CDR3 nucleotides are TGCGCCAGCAGCTTGGATTCTAGCGGCACCTACGAGCAGTACTTC. This codes for CASSLDSSGTYEQYF.

A single count supports this clone. The chain has TRBV3-1 (or the pseudogene TRBV3-2) and TRBJ2-1, with 11 bases fitting TRBD1. Trimming took 1 base from V and 9 from J; bases not matched to a gene: 11. This CDR3 is built from 17 residues. Germline loops: CDR1 LGHDT, CDR2 YNNKEL (reference sequence). The CDR3 protein is CASSQGLPGTGGLEQFF. The CDR3 nucleotides read TGTGCCAGCAGCCAAGGATTACCAGGGACAGGGGGTCTTGAGCAGTTCTTC.

This chain links TRBV19 with TRBJ2-1, with a tentative D call TRBD1 (6 bases). Germline CDR1 LNHDA, CDR2 SQIVND (reference sequence). This CDR3 is 17 amino acids long. With 1 base removed from V and 5 bases from J, the gap between germline ends came to 18 bases. CDR3 sequence reads: CASSIVRGSQRNNEQFF. The CDR3 nucleotides read TGTGCCAGTAGTATAGTAAGGGGGTCCCAGAGAAACAATGAGCAGTTCTTC.

DNA for the CDR3: TGTGCCAGCAGCTTAGACAGGGCGAACACTGAAGCTTTCTTT. Its protein is CASSLDRANTEAFF. V gene TRBV11-1 combines with J gene TRBJ1-1; tentatively, D is TRBD1 (6 bases). V was trimmed by 1 base and J by 1 base, leaving 7 bases between them. Germline values: CDR1 SGHAT, CDR2 FQDESV (reference sequence). The CDR3 has 14 residues.

The V call is TRBV7-3, the J call TRBJ2-5; D possibly corresponds to TRBD1 (6 bases). The CDR3 spans 15 residues. Trimming took 2 bases from V and 5 from J, leaving 15 bases between them. Germline V gene data show CDR1 as SGHTA and CDR2 as FQGTGA. CDR3 sequence (DNA): TGTGCCAGCAGCTTAGGCGACAGGAATAGGGAGACCCAGTACTTC. Translation gives CASSLGDRNRETQYF.

This chain uses TRBV7-9 with TRBJ2-7; 9 bases map to TRBD1. The CDR3 loop spans 17 amino acids. V trimming: 1 base; J trimming: 2 bases; junction bases outside the gene matches: 9. Germline values: CDR1 SEHNR, CDR2 FQNEAQ (reference sequence). CDR3: CASSLGVGTGLTYEQYF. CDR3 coding DNA: TGTGCCAGCAGCTTAGGAGTTGGGACAGGGTTGACCTACGAGCAGTACTTC.

This clone has just a few counts. The J gene is TRBJ1-2, the V gene TRBV10-3; D is undetermined. There are 14 residues in the CDR3. The germline V gene has CDR1 ENHRY and CDR2 SYGVKD. Between the trimmed V and J ends, which lost 6 bases and 3 bases, there was a span of 14 bases. As DNA, the CDR3 is TGTGCCATCAGCAGAGACACGGGAGACTATGGCTACACCTTC. Protein: CAISRDTGDYGYTF.

The rearrangement uses TRBV21-1 and TRBJ2-7; TRBD2 is the table's D call and was not checked against the DNA. TRBV21-1 is assigned pseudogene status. The CDR3 loop spans 15 amino acids. The CDR3 protein is CASSKKPKSSYEQYF. Written as DNA, the CDR3 is TGTGCCAGCAGCAAAAAGCCGAAGAGCTCCTACGAGCAGTACTTC.

The V gene is TRBV6-1, the J gene TRBJ1-2, with D unresolved. Germline V lookup: CDR1 MNHNS, CDR2 SASEGT. The CDR3 consists of 14 residues. The V end was cut by 2 bases, the J end by 2 bases, with 9 bases between. Here the CDR3 reads CASSELRSNYGYTF. The CDR3 DNA sequence: TGTGCCAGCAGTGAACTTCGTTCCAACTATGGCTACACCTTC.

The chain's CDR3 is CASSTGTETYEQYF. CDR3 DNA: TGCGCCAGCAGCACCGGGACAGAGACCTACGAGCAGTACTTC. The chain employs TRBV5-1 and TRBJ2-7, with TRBD1 identical over 7 bases. The trim removed 4 bases at V and 2 bases at J, leaving 6 bases unmatched. This CDR3 contains 14 residues. Per germline, CDR1 SGHRS and CDR2 YFSETQ.

The chain employs TRBV18 and TRBJ2-3, with TRBD2 matching 10 bases. Unmatched junction bases numbered 9, after V lost 3 bases and J lost 0 bases. The germline V gene has CDR1 KGHSH and CDR2 LQKENI. The CDR3 contains 18 residues. The CDR3 DNA is TGTGCCAGCTCACCCGGGCTAGCGGGAGTACGGAGCACAGATACGCAGTATTTT. It codes for CASSPGLAGVRSTDTQYF.

The chain links TRBV12-5 to TRBJ2-3; D is uncertain. This CDR3 region has 14 residues. The germline gives CDR1 LGHNT, CDR2 FRNRAP. Trimming pared 3 bases from V and 2 bases from J, leaving 9 bases between. CDR3 sequence reads: CASGFERITDTQYF. The CDR3 coding sequence is TGTGCTAGTGGTTTTGAGCGAATCACAGATACGCAGTATTTT.

The V and J genes are TRBV25-1 and TRBJ1-2; possibly TRBD1 for D (6 bases). V lost 4 bases and J lost 1, with 13 bases in between. The CDR3 is 15 amino acids. Germline values: CDR1 MGHDK, CDR2 SYGVNS. The CDR3 loop is CASSVETGYNYGYTF. The DNA for the CDR3 is TGTGCCAGCAGTGTAGAGACAGGATATAACTATGGCTACACCTTC.

The DNA of the CDR3 is TGTGCCAGCTCCGCGGGACAGGGGAGCTCCTACGAGCAGTACTTC. This sequence encodes CASSAGQGSSYEQYF. The V gene is TRBV18, the J gene TRBJ2-7, with 10 nucleotides matching TRBD1. The V gene end was trimmed by 6 bases and the J gene end by 0 bases; junction bases not matched to a gene: 5. CDR1 and CDR2 (germline): KGHSH, LQKENI. This CDR3 comprises 15 residues.

CDR3 in DNA: TGTGCCAGCAGCCTTGACAGGGACCAGCCCCAGCATTTT. This sequence encodes CASSLDRDQPQHF. V gene TRBV4-2 combines with J gene TRBJ1-5; 7 nucleotides match TRBD1. Germline V gives CDR1 LGHNA, CDR2 YNFKEQ. With V trimmed by 4 bases and J by 7 bases, 4 bases remained unmatched. This CDR3 is built from 13 residues.

This rearrangement joins TRBV11-3 to TRBJ2-6, with D hard to call. Trimming took 4 bases from V and 0 from J, leaving 4 bases between them. The CDR3 runs to 14 residues. Germline values: CDR1 SGHNT, CDR2 YENEEA. The CDR3 region has the DNA TGTGCCAGCAGCTCGAGCTCTGGGGCCAACGTCCTGACTTTC. Its protein product is CASSSSSGANVLTF.